A single sample gave rise to the 15 T cell receptor beta chains below, sequenced in a study of blood T cell repertoires in COVID-19. The assay was immunoSEQ multiplex PCR, and TCRdb's table has in-frame clones only and misses some. The table includes approximately 300,000 clones, nearly 90% detected once. The material sequenced was PBMCs or T cells enriched from blood (not recorded which). The receptors come from a woman aged 18-35 years with acute COVID-19.

CDR3 DNA: TGTGCCAGCAGCCCTCGGGAGGGCGGGGAGCTGTTTTTT. Protein: CASSPREGGELFF. The chain couples TRBV9 to TRBJ2-2; 8 nucleotides agree with TRBD2. The germline gives CDR1 SGDLS, CDR2 YYNGEE. Losses at the gene ends were 4 bases for V and 7 bases for J; bases not matched to a gene: 3. The CDR3 extends over 13 amino acids.

V gene TRBV3-1 (or the pseudogene TRBV3-2) combines with J gene TRBJ1-2; D unresolved. In germline, CDR1 is LGHDT, CDR2 YNNKEL (reference sequence). This CDR3 has 18 amino acids. Trimming removed 0 bases from V and 0 bases from J, with 17 bases in between. The CDR3 protein is CASSQDSGVRRTNYGYTF. The CDR3 DNA reads TGTGCCAGCAGCCAAGATAGCGGTGTACGGAGAACTAACTATGGCTACACCTTC.

This clone was observed once. This CDR3 is CASSLLTGGKMDYGYTF. The CDR3 region has the DNA TGTGCCAGCAGCTTGCTAACAGGGGGCAAGATGGACTATGGCTACACCTTC. The gene calls are TRBV5-6 and TRBJ1-2, with TRBD1 matching 9 bases. From germline, CDR1 is SGHDT and CDR2 YYEEEE. V dropped 1 base and J dropped 3; count of bases not matched to a gene: 10. CDR3 length: 17 residues.

The chain combines TRBV24-1 with TRBJ2-2; TRBD2 aligns across 13 bases. V shed 4 bases, J shed 4 bases, and the junction held 5 bases outside the gene matches. The germline CDR1 and CDR2 sequences are KGHDR and SFDVKD. This CDR3 spans 17 amino acids. CDR3 coding DNA: TGTGCCACCAGTGAACTAGCGGGAGGGCCATTCACCGGGGAGCTGTTTTTT. Translated: CATSELAGGPFTGELFF.

Only a few counts were recorded for this clone. The rearrangement links TRBV6-1 to TRBJ1-2, with D tentatively TRBD1 (5 bases). Between the trimmed V and J ends, which lost 0 bases and 3 bases, there was a span of 11 bases. Germline V gene sequence: CDR1 MNHNS, CDR2 SASEGT. There are 15 residues in the CDR3. CDR3 nucleotide sequence: TGTGCCAGCAGTGAAGCAAGCGCCAGGGACTATGGCTACACCTTC. Amino acid sequence: CASSEASARDYGYTF.

This sequence joins TRBV20-1 and TRBJ2-5, with 9 positions matching TRBD1. Trimming removed 3 bases from V and 1 base from J; junction bases left unmatched: 3. CDR1 DFQATT and CDR2 SNEGSKA come from the germline V gene (reference sequence). The CDR3 sequence is 14 residues long. CDR3 protein: CSASGTGRQETQYF. CDR3 sequence (DNA): TGCAGTGCTAGTGGGACAGGGCGCCAAGAGACCCAGTACTTC.

The chain couples TRBV6-5 to TRBJ2-1; D is ambiguous. The V gene's germline CDR1 is MNHEY and CDR2 SVGAGI. V lost 7 bases and J lost 0, with 13 bases in between. This CDR3 is built from 15 residues. The DNA for the CDR3 is TGTGCCAGCATTGCGACGACAACCTCCTACAATGAGCAGTTCTTC. Translated: CASIATTTSYNEQFF.

This clone was detected only once. This chain connects TRBV5-8 to TRBJ2-1, with D possibly TRBD2 on 5 matching bases. The CDR3 has 15 amino acids. Germline loops: CDR1 SGHTS, CDR2 YDEGEE. Trimming cost V 0 bases and J 7 bases, with 14 bases left between them. The CDR3 loop is CASSLARLAMNEQFF. CDR3 nucleotides: TGTGCCAGCAGCTTGGCCCGCCTAGCTATGAATGAGCAGTTCTTC.

The genes are TRBV5-6 and TRBJ1-1; no reliable D call. Trimming took off 2 bases at V and 2 bases at J, with 10 bases between the two ends. CDR1 and CDR2 (germline): SGHDT, YYEEEE. The CDR3 runs to 14 residues. The CDR3 nucleotides read TGTGCCAGCAGCTTCTGGCAGATCAACACTGAAGCTTTCTTT. Residues: CASSFWQINTEAFF.

This chain uses TRBV11-1 with TRBJ2-1, with a weak D call TRBD2 (5 bases). The CDR3 has 14 residues. Per the germline V gene, CDR1 is SGHAT and CDR2 is FQDESV (reference sequence). The V gene lost 5 bases and the J gene lost 3 bases, with 11 bases spanning the gap. CDR3 sequence: CASSLLEVYNEQFF. CDR3 DNA: TGTGCCAGCAGCCTCTTGGAGGTCTACAATGAGCAGTTCTTC.

The chain recombines TRBV18 with TRBJ2-2; the D gene is possibly TRBD1 (6 bases). Trimming removed 3 bases at V and 2 bases at J, with 10 bases between. Germline assignment: CDR1 KGHSH and CDR2 LQKENI. CDR3 length equals 15 residues. The CDR3 DNA reads as TGTGCCAGCTCACCGGAGGACAGAAACACCGGGGAGCTGTTTTTT. It encodes CASSPEDRNTGELFF.

The chain has TRBV6-2 or TRBV6-3 and TRBJ2-5, with D uncertain. There are 12 residues in the CDR3. CDR1 and CDR2 from the germline V gene are MNHEY and SVGEGT. The germline V and J ends were trimmed by 4 bases and 4 bases, with 7 bases remaining between them. In DNA form, the CDR3 reads TGTGCCAGCAGTTCCCTACTAGAGACCCAGTACTTC. Amino acids: CASSSLLETQYF.

The chain has TRBV5-1 and TRBJ2-1; 7 nucleotides agree with TRBD1. CDR1 SGHRS and CDR2 YFSETQ come from the germline V gene. Trimming took 0 bases from V and 4 from J; bases not matched to a gene: 10. The CDR3 length is 17 residues. Here the CDR3 DNA reads TGCGCCAGCAGCTTGGGTTTAGCGACAGGGCAATACAATGAGCAGTTCTTC. Protein sequence: CASSLGLATGQYNEQFF.

This chain uses TRBV11-2 with TRBJ2-3; 8 positions agree with TRBD2. The V gene's germline CDR1 is SGHAT and CDR2 FQNNGV. This CDR3 contains 18 residues. J gave up 2 bases and V 1 base, and 11 bases lay outside the gene matches. For the CDR3, the DNA is TGTGCCAGCAGCTTAGGGAGCGGACTAGCAGGTTTCACAGATACGCAGTATTTT. As protein: CASSLGSGLAGFTDTQYF.

This chain links TRBV28 with TRBJ2-7; weak D call: TRBD1 (6 bases). The germline gives CDR1 MDHEN, CDR2 SYDVKM. The CDR3 sequence is 14 residues long. V was cut by 0 bases and J by 6 bases, with 12 bases left in between. The CDR3 loop reads CASSLWSTGSEQYF. The CDR3 DNA follows: TGTGCCAGCAGTTTATGGTCGACAGGCTCCGAGCAGTACTTC.